This T cell receptor beta chain stems from a study of T-cell reconstitution after alpha-beta-depleted transplantation in children listed by TCRdb under 2016. For the study in its entirety: T-cell immune reconstitution after TCRalphabeta/CD19-depleted allogeneic hematopoietic cell transplantation in children was quantitatively tracked in the study by means of TCR repertoire profiling.

Libraries came from PCR. Sequencing was performed on an Illumina HiSeq 2500. TCR library preparation used molecular barcoding, with unique molecular identifiers applied to normalize quantification of the TCRbeta repertoire. Using fastp at Q25 and MiXCR, TCRdb reprocessed the public reads and kept productive beta chains. Entries are consolidated by CDR3 protein sequence, retaining the most common genes and DNA. This sample has hundreds of thousands of distinct CDR3 sequences in its table, and 17% of those were observed once. The leading ten clones occupy just under 45% of the sample. The meaning of the sample's treatment or condition label: allogeneic hematopoietic cell transplantation with graft depleted of TCRalphabeta T cells and CD19 B cells. Transplant recipients were children who received TCRalphabeta/CD19-depleted allogeneic hematopoietic cell grafts. Broad study findings and their caveats: The apparently early recovery of alphabetaT-cell counts about two months after transplant reportedly depended on only several hundred rapidly expanded clones that came from non-depleted graft cells. The high TCRbeta diversity at day 60 in some patients was ascribed to recipient T cells and intrathymic progenitors that had survived conditioning. The frequencies of hyperexpanded clones fell over the following months, and after one year, T-cell counts and TCRbeta diversity were mostly attributed to newly produced T cells.

The germline V gene encodes CDR1 KGHSH and CDR2 LQKENI. V lost 5 bases and J lost 0 bases; the stretch between them is 8 bases long. Including cysteine and phenylalanine, the CDR3 has 13 amino acids. CDR3 DNA is the only sequence kept; it has 39 bases, read in frame from the first base. As to this clonotype: The antigen it binds to is not known. No quality values exist for individual bases; no much larger clone is one base distant.

Sequenced material: PBMCs, mostly from graft donor cells, taken 360 days after TCRalphabeta/CD19-depleted stem cell transplant. The TCR sequence derives from a male patient under 10 years old who had a stem cell transplant for acute lymphoblastic leukemia, so the T cells may come from the graft donor. The rearranged segments are TRBV18 and TRBJ2-7; tentative D gene TRBD1, with 6 bases matching. The sequenced DNA is TGTGCCAGCTCAGGACAGTACTCCTACGAGCAGTACTTC. This sequence encodes CASSGQYSYEQYF.